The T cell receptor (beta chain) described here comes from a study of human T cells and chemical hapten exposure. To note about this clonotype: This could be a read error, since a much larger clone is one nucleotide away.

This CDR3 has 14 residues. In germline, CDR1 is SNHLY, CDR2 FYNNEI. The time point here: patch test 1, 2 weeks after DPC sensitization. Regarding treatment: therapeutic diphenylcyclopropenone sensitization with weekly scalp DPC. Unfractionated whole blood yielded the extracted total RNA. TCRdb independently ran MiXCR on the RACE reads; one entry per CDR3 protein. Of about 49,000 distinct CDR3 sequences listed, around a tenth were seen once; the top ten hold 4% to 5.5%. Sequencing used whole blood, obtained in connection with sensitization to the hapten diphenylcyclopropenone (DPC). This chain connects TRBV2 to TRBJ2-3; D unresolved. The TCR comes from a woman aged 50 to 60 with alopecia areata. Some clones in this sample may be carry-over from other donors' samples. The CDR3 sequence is CDSSNLRSTDTQYF. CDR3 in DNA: TGTGACAGCAGTAACCTAAGAAGCACAGATACGCAGTATTTT.